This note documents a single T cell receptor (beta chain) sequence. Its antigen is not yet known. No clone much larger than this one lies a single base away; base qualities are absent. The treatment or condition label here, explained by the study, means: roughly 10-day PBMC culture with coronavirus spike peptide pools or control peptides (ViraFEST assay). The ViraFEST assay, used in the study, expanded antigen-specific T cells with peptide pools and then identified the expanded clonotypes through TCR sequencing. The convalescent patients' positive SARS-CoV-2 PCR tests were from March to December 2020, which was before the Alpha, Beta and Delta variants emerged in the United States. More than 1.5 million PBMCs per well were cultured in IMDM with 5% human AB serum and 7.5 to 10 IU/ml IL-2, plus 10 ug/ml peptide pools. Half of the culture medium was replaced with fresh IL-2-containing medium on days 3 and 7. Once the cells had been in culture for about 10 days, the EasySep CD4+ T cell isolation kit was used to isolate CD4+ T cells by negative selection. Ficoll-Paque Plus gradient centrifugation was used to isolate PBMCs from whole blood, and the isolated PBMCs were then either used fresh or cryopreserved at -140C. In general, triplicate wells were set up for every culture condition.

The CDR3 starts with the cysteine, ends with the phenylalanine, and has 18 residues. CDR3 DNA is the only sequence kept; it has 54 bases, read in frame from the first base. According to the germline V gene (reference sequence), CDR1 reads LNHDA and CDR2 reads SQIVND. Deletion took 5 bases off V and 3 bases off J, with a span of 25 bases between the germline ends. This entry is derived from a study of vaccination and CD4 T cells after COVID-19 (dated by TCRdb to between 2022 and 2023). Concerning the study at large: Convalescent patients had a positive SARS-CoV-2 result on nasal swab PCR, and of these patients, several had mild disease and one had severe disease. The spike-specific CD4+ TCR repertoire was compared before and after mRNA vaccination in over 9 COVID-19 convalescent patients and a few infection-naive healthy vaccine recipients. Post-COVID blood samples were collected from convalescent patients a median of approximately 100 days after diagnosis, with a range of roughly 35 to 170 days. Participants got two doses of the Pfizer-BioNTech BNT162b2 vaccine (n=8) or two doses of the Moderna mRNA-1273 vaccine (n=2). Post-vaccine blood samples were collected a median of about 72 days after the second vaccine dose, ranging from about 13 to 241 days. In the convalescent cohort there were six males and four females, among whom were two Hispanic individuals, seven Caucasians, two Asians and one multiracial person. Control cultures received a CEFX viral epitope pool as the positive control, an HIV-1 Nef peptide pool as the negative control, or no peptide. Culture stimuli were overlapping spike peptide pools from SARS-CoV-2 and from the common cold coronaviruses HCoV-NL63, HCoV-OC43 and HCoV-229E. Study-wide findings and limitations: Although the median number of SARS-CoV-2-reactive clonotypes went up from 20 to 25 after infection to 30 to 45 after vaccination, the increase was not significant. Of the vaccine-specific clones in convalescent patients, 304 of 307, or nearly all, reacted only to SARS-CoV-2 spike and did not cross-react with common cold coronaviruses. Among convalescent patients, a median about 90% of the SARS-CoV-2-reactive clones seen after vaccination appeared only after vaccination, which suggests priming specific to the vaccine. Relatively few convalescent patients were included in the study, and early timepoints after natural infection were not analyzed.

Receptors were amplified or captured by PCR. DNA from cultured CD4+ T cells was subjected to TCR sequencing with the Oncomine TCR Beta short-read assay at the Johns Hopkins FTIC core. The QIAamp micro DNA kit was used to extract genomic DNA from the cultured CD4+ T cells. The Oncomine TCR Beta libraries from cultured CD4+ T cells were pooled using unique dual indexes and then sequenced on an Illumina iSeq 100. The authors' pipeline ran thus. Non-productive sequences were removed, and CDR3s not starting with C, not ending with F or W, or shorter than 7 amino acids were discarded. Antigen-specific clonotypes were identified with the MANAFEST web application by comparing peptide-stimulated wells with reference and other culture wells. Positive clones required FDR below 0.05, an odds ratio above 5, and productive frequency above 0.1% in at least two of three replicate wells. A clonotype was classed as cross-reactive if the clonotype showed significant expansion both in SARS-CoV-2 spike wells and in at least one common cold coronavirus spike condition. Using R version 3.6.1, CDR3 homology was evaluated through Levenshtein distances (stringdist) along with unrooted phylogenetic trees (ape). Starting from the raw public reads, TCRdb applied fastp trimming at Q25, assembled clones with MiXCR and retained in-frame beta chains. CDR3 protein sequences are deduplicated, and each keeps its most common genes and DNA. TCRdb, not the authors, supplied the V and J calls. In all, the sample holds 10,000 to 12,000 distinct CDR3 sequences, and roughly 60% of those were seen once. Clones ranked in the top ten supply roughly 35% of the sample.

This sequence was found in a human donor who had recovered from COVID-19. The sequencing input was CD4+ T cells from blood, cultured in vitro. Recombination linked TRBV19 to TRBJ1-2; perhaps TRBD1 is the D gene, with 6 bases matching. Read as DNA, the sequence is TGTGCCAGTAGTCCCCGCTTTCCGGGACAAAGGGTGTACTATGGCTACACCTTC. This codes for CASSPRFPGQRVYYGYTF.